This T cell receptor beta chain was sequenced during a study of CD8 T cells in Susac syndrome. The study sequenced TCR beta in blood CD8+ and CD4+ T cells. Stable or active relapsing-remitting multiple sclerosis, untreated and meeting revised McDonald criteria, defined the controls. Negative isolation yielded CD8+ and CD4+ T cells; FACS enriched TEMRA cells. It was with random hexamers that roughly 0.45 to 1 ug RNA was reverse transcribed. immunoSEQ multiplex PCR amplified TCR beta CDR3 across 54 Vbeta, 13 Jbeta. TCRdb independently ran MiXCR on the immunoSEQ multiplex PCR reads; one entry per CDR3 protein. The sample shows more than 95,000 distinct CDR3 sequences, 90% to 95% of them seen only once. The germline V gene encodes CDR1 DFQATT and CDR2 SNEGSKA (reference sequence). Trimming removed 5 bases from V and 5 bases from J, with 19 bases in between. The CDR3 is made up of 15 amino acids.

The source is a human donor with multiple sclerosis. The sequencing input was CD8+ T cells from PBMCs. J is TRBJ2-1 and V is TRBV20-1, with TRBD2 as a possible D gene (6 bases). CDR3 DNA sequence: TGCAGTGCTTATACTTGGGGAGGAAGCGACAATGAGCAGTTCTTC. It codes for CSAYTWGGSDNEQFF.